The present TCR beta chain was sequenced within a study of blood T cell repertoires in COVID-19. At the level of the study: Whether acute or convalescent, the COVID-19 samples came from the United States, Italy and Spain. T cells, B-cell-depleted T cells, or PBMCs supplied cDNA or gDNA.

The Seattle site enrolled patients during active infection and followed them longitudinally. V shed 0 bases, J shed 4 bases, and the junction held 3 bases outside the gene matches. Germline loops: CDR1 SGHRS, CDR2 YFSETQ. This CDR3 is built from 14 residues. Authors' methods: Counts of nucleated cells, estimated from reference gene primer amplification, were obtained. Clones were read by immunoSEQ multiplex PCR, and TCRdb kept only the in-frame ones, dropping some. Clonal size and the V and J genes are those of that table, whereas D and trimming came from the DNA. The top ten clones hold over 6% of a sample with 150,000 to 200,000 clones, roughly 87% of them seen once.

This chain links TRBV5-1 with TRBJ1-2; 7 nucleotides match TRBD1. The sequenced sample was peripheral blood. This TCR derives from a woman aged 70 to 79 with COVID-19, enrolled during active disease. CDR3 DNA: TGCGCCAGCAGCTTGGAGGACAGGACCTATGGCTACACCTTC. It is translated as CASSLEDRTYGYTF.